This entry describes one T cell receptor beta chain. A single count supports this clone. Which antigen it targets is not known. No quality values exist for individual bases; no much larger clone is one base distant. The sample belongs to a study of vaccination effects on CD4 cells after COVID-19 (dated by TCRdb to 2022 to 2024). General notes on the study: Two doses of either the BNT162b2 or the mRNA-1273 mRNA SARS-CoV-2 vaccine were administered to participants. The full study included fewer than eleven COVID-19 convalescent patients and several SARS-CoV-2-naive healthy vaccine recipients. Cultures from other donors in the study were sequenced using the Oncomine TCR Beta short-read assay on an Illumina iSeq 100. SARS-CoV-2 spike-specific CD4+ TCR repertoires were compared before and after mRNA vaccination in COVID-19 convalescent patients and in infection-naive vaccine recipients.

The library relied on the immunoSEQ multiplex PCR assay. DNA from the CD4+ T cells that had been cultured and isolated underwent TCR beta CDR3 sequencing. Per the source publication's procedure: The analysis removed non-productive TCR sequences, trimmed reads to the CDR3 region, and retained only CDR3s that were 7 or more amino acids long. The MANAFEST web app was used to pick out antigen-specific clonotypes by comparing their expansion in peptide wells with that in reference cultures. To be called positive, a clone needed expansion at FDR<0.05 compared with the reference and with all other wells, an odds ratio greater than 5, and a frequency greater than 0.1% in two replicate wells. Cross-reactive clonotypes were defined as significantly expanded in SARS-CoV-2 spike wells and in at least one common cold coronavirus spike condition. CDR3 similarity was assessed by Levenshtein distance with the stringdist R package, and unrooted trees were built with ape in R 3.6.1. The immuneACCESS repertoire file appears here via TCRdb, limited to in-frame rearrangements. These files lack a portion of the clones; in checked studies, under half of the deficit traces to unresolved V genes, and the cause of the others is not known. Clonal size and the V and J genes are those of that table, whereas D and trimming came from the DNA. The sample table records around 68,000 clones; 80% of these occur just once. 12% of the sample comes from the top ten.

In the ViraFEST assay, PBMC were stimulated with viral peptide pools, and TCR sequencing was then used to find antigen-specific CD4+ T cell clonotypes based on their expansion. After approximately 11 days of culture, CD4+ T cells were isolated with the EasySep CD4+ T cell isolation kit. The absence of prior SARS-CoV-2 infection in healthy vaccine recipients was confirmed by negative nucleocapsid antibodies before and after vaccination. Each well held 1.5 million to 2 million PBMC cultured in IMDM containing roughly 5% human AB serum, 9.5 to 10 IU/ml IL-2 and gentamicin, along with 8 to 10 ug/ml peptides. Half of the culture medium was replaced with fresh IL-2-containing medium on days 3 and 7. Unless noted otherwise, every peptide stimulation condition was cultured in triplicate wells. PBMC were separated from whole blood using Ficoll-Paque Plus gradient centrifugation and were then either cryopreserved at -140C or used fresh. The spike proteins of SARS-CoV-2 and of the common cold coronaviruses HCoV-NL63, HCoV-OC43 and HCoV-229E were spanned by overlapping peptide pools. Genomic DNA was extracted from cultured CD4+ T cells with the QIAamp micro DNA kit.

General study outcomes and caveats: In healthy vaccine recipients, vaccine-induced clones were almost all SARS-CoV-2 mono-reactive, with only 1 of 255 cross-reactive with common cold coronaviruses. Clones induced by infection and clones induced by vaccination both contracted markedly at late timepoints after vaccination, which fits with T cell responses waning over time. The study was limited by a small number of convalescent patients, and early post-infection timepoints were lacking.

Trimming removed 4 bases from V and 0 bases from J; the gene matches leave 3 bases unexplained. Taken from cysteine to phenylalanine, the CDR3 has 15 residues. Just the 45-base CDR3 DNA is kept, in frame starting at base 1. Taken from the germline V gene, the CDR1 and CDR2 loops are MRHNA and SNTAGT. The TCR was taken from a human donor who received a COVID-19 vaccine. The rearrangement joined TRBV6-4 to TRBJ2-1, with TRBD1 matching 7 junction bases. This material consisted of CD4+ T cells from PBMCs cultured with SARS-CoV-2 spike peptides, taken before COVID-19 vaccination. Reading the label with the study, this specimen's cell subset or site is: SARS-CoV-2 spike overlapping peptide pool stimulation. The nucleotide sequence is TGTGCCAGCAGTGGCCGACAGGGCTCCTACAATGAGCAGTTCTTC. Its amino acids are CASSGRQGSYNEQFF.